The entry below gives a single T cell receptor (beta chain) sequence along with its context. Its antigen is not identified. The table came from immunoSEQ multiplex PCR; TCRdb's copy has only in-frame clones and leaves some out. The table has around 66,000 clones, 80% seen once. Time point defined: week 11, during vaccination. A 20-mer mutant IDH1 peptide at 300 ug was injected subcutaneously with topical imiquimod. The data were obtained in a study of a mutant IDH1 vaccine in newly diagnosed glioma. Study overall: Vaccination was launched 4-6 weeks after radiotherapy alone, or with temozolomide cycles.

This sequence was found in a man in his fifties or sixties with glioma. Sequencing was performed on PBMCs, taken from a glioma patient whose treatment included an IDH1 peptide vaccine.

CDR3 in amino acids: CSVEVGGPESYTF. The CDR3 DNA reads TGCAGCGTTGAAGTGGGAGGCCCGGAGAGCTACACCTTC. The V and J genes are TRBV29-1 and TRBJ1-2, with no clear D. Germline CDR1 is SQVTM and CDR2 is ANQGSEA. This CDR3 has 13 amino acids. V dropped 1 base and J dropped 9 bases, with 15 bases sitting between them.